This T cell receptor beta chain is from a study of T cell changes during pregnancy in multiple sclerosis. V shed 6 bases and J shed 0 bases, with 8 bases lying between them. This CDR3 spans 13 amino acids. Germline V gene data show CDR1 as LGHNA and CDR2 as YSLEER. Repertoires were generated with immunoSEQ multiplex PCR, while TCRdb's copy carries only in-frame clones and drops some. The sample yields some 60,000 clones, 70% to 90% seen once. Sample: CD4+ T cells from peripheral blood mononuclear cells, taken in the third trimester of pregnancy. The chain links TRBV4-3 to TRBJ1-2; possible D gene TRBD1, 6 bases. The clonotype was recovered from a female donor with multiple sclerosis, enrolled in a pregnancy study. The chain's CDR3 is CASRQGTNYGYTF. In DNA form, the CDR3 reads TGCGCCAGCAGACAGGGAACTAACTATGGCTACACCTTC.